This is a list of T cell receptor beta chains from one sample in a study of post-analysis software for immune sequencing data. TCRdb reprocessed the PCR reads via MiXCR and lists one record per CDR3 protein. The sample has about 430,000 distinct CDR3 sequences; about 40% are singletons. The sample consisted of blood. These receptors originate from a girl aged 2 to 9 with multiple sclerosis. Each CDR3 is given with its conserved first and last residue. D genes are given only for firm matches. Clone size is not always given. Where it is, it says once, few, many or a class for expanded clones.

TRBD2	TRBV20-1	TRBJ2-7	NA	TGCAGTGCTAGTCGAGCGGGAGGGAGATACGAGCAGTACTTC	CSASRAGGRYEQYF
NA	TRBV25-1	TRBJ1-6	NA	TGTGCCAGCAGTGCGGACAGAGCTAATTCACCCCTCCACTTT	CASSADRANSPLHF
NA	TRBV10-2	TRBJ2-7	NA	TGCGCCAGCAGTGAGTCGCCAGCCTACGAGCAGTACTTC	CASSESPAYEQYF
TRBD1	TRBV7-2	TRBJ2-5	NA	TGTGCCAGCAGCCCGTCGACAGGGACCTACAATGAGCAGTACTTC	CASSPSTGTYNEQYF
TRBD1	TRBV28	TRBJ1-4	NA	TGTGCCAGCAGTCCAGGGACAGCTAACGAATGGGAAAAACTGTTTTTT	CASSPGTANEWEKLFF
NA	TRBV6-6	TRBJ1-5	NA	TGTGCCAGCAGGAATCCAAGCCCGAGTAATCAGCCCCAGCATTTT	CASRNPSPSNQPQHF
TRBD1	TRBV2	TRBJ1-5	few	TGTGCCAGCAGAGACCCGGGACAGGGGACTCAGCCCCAGCATTTT	CASRDPGQGTQPQHF
TRBD1	TRBV7-2	TRBJ1-6	NA	TGTGCCAGCAGCTTCCAAGGGGGCGGGCGGTCACCCCTCCACTTT	CASSFQGGGRSPLHF
NA	TRBV20-1	TRBJ2-3	few	TGCAGTGCTAGAGGACTGGACAGTCCTAGCACAGATACGCAGTATTTT	CSARGLDSPSTDTQYF
TRBD2	TRBV7-3	TRBJ2-3	few	TGTGCCAGCAGCATTAGCGGGAGAAGCACAGATACGCGGTATTTT	CASSISGRSTDTRYF
TRBD1	TRBV29-1	TRBJ2-5	NA	TGCAGCGTTGGCCGGGACAGTCAAGAGACCCAGTACTTC	CSVGRDSQETQYF
TRBD1	TRBV4-1	TRBJ1-2	NA	TGCGCCAGCAGCCAAGGACAGGGGGCGCGTGGCTACACCTTC	CASSQGQGARGYTF
NA	TRBV11-2	TRBJ2-1	NA	TGTGCCAGCACCCTGAAGGAGGGAGCCCCCTGGTACAATGAGCAGTTCTTC	CASTLKEGAPWYNEQFF
NA	TRBV4-1	TRBJ2-7	few	TGCGCCAGCAGCCAAGAACCGGGCAGGGAGGAGTACTTC	CASSQEPGREEYF
TRBD1	TRBV12-3/TRBV12-4	TRBJ2-1	NA	TGTGCCAGCAGTCAAACCGGGGACAGTAGGCAAGGGCAGTTCTTC	CASSQTGDSRQGQFF
NA	TRBV20-1	TRBJ1-1	NA	TGCAGTGCTAGTACCCCGACGAACACTGAAGCTTTCTTT	CSASTPTNTEAFF
TRBD2	TRBV6-2/TRBV6-3	TRBJ2-3	NA	TGTGCCAGCAGTCGACTAGCGGGAGGGCTTCGAACAGATACGCAGTATTTT	CASSRLAGGLRTDTQYF
NA	TRBV7-9	TRBJ2-1	few	TGTGCCAGCAGCTTAGGTTACGTGTACCATGAGCAGTTCTTC	CASSLGYVYHEQFF
TRBD2	TRBV3-1	TRBJ2-5	NA	TGTGCCAGCAGCCAAGATTTCTCCGGGAGGAGAGAGACCCAGTACTTC	CASSQDFSGRRETQYF
NA	TRBV27	TRBJ2-1	NA	TGTGCCAGCAGTTGGACCGCCTCAGACTCCTACAATGAGCAGTTCTTC	CASSWTASDSYNEQFF
NA	TRBV9	TRBJ1-6	once	TGTGCCAGCAGCGTAGGTGGGACATCGAATTCACCCCTCCACTTT	CASSVGGTSNSPLHF
NA	TRBV28	TRBJ2-3	NA	TGTGCCAGCAGTTGGGCCCCCCCAGGCACAGATACGCAGTATTTT	CASSWAPPGTDTQYF
TRBD2	TRBV6-5	TRBJ2-1	few	TGTGCCAGCAGCTCCACCGGGACTAGCGGTTTGAGGGAGCAGTTCTTC	CASSSTGTSGLREQFF
NA	TRBV20-1	TRBJ2-4	NA	TGCAGTGCTTTCCTTCTCCGGGACAATACCAAAAACATTCAGTACTTC	CSAFLLRDNTKNIQYF
NA	TRBV3-1	TRBJ1-6	few	TGTGCCAGCAGCCATGGGGGGCTCGCCTATAATTCACCCCTCCACTTT	CASSHGGLAYNSPLHF
NA	TRBV5-6	TRBJ2-5	few	TGTGCCAGCAGCCAATTTTACGAACCCTTTGAGAGGGAGCAGTACTTC	CASSQFYEPFEREQYF
NA	TRBV29-1	TRBJ1-1	NA	TGCAGCGTCGATAGGGGAGGGTACACTGAAGCTTTCTTT	CSVDRGGYTEAFF
NA	TRBV20-1	TRBJ1-6	few	TGCAGTGCTAGAAGCCAGGGCAATTCACCCCTCCACTTT	CSARSQGNSPLHF
TRBD2	TRBV5-1	TRBJ2-7	many	TGCGCCAGCAGCTTGGTAGCGGGAAGCTACGAGCAGTACTTC	CASSLVAGSYEQYF
NA	TRBV14	TRBJ1-1	NA	TGTGCCAGCAGCCAAGATTCGGGCGCTGAAGCTTTCTTT	CASSQDSGAEAFF
TRBD1	TRBV2	TRBJ2-7	NA	TGTGCCAGCAGGGGAGGGACAGGGGGCGTTCATTCCTACGAGCAGTACTTC	CASRGGTGGVHSYEQYF
NA	TRBV29-1	TRBJ2-7	few	TGCAGCGCTCAACCCGGGACCCACAACGAGCAGTACTTC	CSAQPGTHNEQYF
TRBD2	TRBV28	TRBJ2-7	few	TGTGCCAGCAGTTTTGGGGGGGAACCAGCCTACGAGCAGTACTTC	CASSFGGEPAYEQYF
NA	TRBV9	TRBJ2-1	few	TGTGCCAGCAGTCGAAGGGGGTGGGCGGGGAACTACAATGAGCAGTTCTTC	CASSRRGWAGNYNEQFF
TRBD2	TRBV7-2	TRBJ2-3	NA	TGTGTCAGCAGCGCCCCCGGGACTAGCGGGAGGCATACGCAGTATTTT	CVSSAPGTSGRHTQYF
NA	TRBV5-1	TRBJ1-1	once	TGCGCCGGCAGCCTGACTGGAGGGGTGGGGACTGAAGCTTTCTTT	CAGSLTGGVGTEAFF
NA	TRBV7-6	TRBJ2-5	NA	TGTGCCAGCAGCTTGGTTTTGGTGTTGGGTGAGACCCAGTACTTC	CASSLVLVLGETQYF
TRBD1	TRBV12-3/TRBV12-4	TRBJ1-1	NA	TGTGCCAGCAGTTTATTGGGACAGGGCTCTGAAGCTTTCTTT	CASSLLGQGSEAFF
NA	TRBV15	TRBJ2-3	few	TGTGCCACCAGCAGAGGATACGCGGAAGATACGCAGTATTTT	CATSRGYAEDTQYF
TRBD1	TRBV29-1	TRBJ1-2	NA	TGCAGCGCTACACTACGGACAGGGATTGATGGCTACACCTTC	CSATLRTGIDGYTF
TRBD2	TRBV20-1	TRBJ2-1	NA	TGCAGTGCCCATGGGGGAGCGGGGGGGCGGAATGAGCAGTTCTTC	CSAHGGAGGRNEQFF
TRBD1	TRBV29-1	TRBJ1-6	NA	TGCAGCGCCGCGTACCGGGACAGAAAGGGACACCCACCTCTCCACTTT	CSAAYRDRKGHPPLHF